This entry lists 12 T cell receptor beta chains sequenced from one sample in a study of cytomegalovirus exposure and HLA in healthy donors. 13 Jbeta primers and 60 Vbeta primers were used for the PCR. The method was immunoSEQ multiplex PCR; TCRdb's version includes in-frame clones alone and lacks a portion of them. This sample contains about 70,000 clones. Sequenced material: PBMCs. The receptors were sampled from a female donor in good health and CMV-seropositive.

Concerning this clone: This same CDR3 is encoded by further DNA sequences in the sample. The genes are TRBV7-2 and TRBJ2-5, with D hard to call. Germline loops: CDR1 SGHTA, CDR2 FQGNSA. V lost 5 bases to trimming and J lost 2 bases, with 15 bases between them. The CDR3 loop spans 15 amino acids. The CDR3 reads CASSLIGGPQETQYF. Written as DNA, the CDR3 is TGTGCCAGCAGCCTAATCGGCGGTCCACAAGAGACCCAGTACTTC.

The chain links TRBV6-5 to TRBJ1-2; 8 positions match TRBD1. Germline CDR1 and CDR2: MNHEY and SVGAGI. The CDR3 loop spans 14 amino acids. The J segment lost 5 bases and the V segment lost 6 bases, leaving 8 bases of the junction unmatched. CDR3 sequence reads: CASSLGQGVYGYTF. In nucleotides, the CDR3 is TGTGCCAGCAGCCTCGGACAGGGAGTGTATGGCTACACCTTC.

This rearrangement joins TRBV7-9 to TRBJ1-1; D not certain. The V gene lost 5 bases and the J gene lost 1 base, with 8 bases spanning the gap. The CDR3 runs 13 residues. Germline-derived CDR1 and CDR2 are SEHNR and FQNEAQ (reference sequence). The CDR3 is CASSHPGNTEAFF. CDR3 bases: TGTGCCAGCAGCCATCCGGGGAACACTGAAGCTTTCTTT.

This sequence joins TRBV18 and TRBJ1-1, with D perhaps TRBD1 (5 bases). This CDR3 comprises 14 residues. The germline V gene encodes CDR1 KGHSH and CDR2 LQKENI. The V end lost 1 base, the J end lost 8 bases, and 14 bases lay between the germline ends. Here the CDR3 reads CASSPQGLGSEAFF. The CDR3 coding sequence is TGTGCCAGCTCACCACAGGGGTTGGGTTCGGAAGCTTTCTTT. Combining the CDR3 with reference TRBV18 and TRBJ1-1 gives the whole variable domain NAGVMQNPRHLVRRRGQEARLRCSPMKGHSHVYWYRQLPEEGLKFMVYLQKENIIDESGMPKERFSAEFPKEGPSILRIQQVVRGDSAAYFCASSPQGLGSEAFFGQGTRLTVV.

The chain carries TRBV9 and TRBJ2-2; a weak D match, TRBD1 (5 bases). CDR1 and CDR2 (germline): SGDLS, YYNGEE. There are 19 residues in the CDR3. V lost 4 bases and J lost 0, with 22 bases in between. The CDR3 DNA sequence: TGTGCCAGCAGCCCTAGGTCGTTGGGGCGGCGACCGAACACCGGGGAGCTGTTTTTT. The encoded protein is CASSPRSLGRRPNTGELFF.

The gene calls are TRBV21-1 and TRBJ1-2; TRBD1 is taken as the D call from the table, unchecked against the DNA. TRBV21-1 is a pseudogene locus. This CDR3 is built from 13 residues. CDR3 in amino acids: CASTPDRDYGYTF. The CDR3 DNA sequence: TGTGCCAGCACCCCGGACAGAGACTATGGCTACACCTTC.

The rearrangement joins TRBV7-4 to TRBJ2-3, with D possibly matching TRBD2 (6 bases). The CDR3 is 14 residues long. The germline gives CDR1 SGHVT, CDR2 SQSDAQ. V was shortened by 1 base and J by 4 bases, with 9 bases between the two germline ends. The CDR3 protein is CASSLEWGADTQYF. The CDR3 DNA reads as TGTGCCAGCAGCTTAGAGTGGGGGGCAGATACGCAGTATTTT. The whole variable domain, filled in from reference TRBV7-4 and TRBJ2-3, reads GAGVSQSPRYKVAKRGRDVALRCDSISGHVTLYWYRQTLGQGSEVLTYSQSDAQRDKSGRPSGRFSAERPERSVSTLKIQRTEQGDSAVYLCASSLEWGADTQYFGPGTRLTVL.

The chain couples TRBV27 to TRBJ2-7, with 9 bases identical to TRBD2. The ends lost 3 bases at V and 3 bases at J; junction bases unmatched: 6. Germline V gene data show CDR1 as MNHEY and CDR2 as SMNVEV (reference sequence). The CDR3 is made up of 15 amino acids. CDR3 DNA sequence: TGTGCCAGCAGTTTCCAAGCGGGAGGCGGCTACGAGCAGTACTTC. Amino acids: CASSFQAGGGYEQYF.

To note about this clone: The junction does not match germline at one end; this may be a read error. The same CDR3 also results from other DNA sequences found in this sample. The chain uses TRBV13 and TRBJ1-2; tentative D call: TRBD1 (6 bases). Germline CDR1 PRHDT, CDR2 FYEKMQ (reference sequence). CDR3 length: 18 amino acids. The CDR3, as DNA: TGTGCCAGCAGCCTAGGCCCGCCAACAGGGTGGGATAACTATGGCTACACCTTC. Protein: CASSLGPPTGWDNYGYTF.

The CDR3 region is CASRPGTGREKLFF. For the CDR3, the DNA is TGTGCCAGCAGACCCGGGACAGGGCGTGAAAAACTGTTTTTT. The V gene is TRBV5-6, the J gene TRBJ1-4; 9 positions agree with TRBD1. The germline CDR1 and CDR2 sequences are SGHDT and YYEEEE. J was trimmed by 7 bases and V by 5 bases; bases with no gene match: 6. The CDR3 has 14 residues.

This chain uses TRBV19 with TRBJ1-4; the D is unclear. CDR1 and CDR2 (germline): LNHDA, SQIVND (reference sequence). CDR3 length: 15 residues. Trimming took 3 bases from V and 0 from J, leaving 8 bases between them. The CDR3 sequence is CASSIGLTTNEKLFF. For the CDR3, the DNA is TGTGCCAGTAGTATTGGACTCACAACTAATGAAAAACTGTTTTTT. The variable domain in full, completed from reference TRBV19 and TRBJ1-4, reads DGGITQSPKYLFRKEGQNVTLSCEQNLNHDAMYWYRQDPGQGLRLIYYSQIVNDFQKGDIAEGYSVSREKKESFPLTVTSAQKNPTAFYLCASSIGLTTNEKLFFGSGTQLSVL.

This chain connects TRBV19 to TRBJ1-1, with TRBD1 identical over 8 bases. CDR1 and CDR2 (germline): LNHDA, SQIVND (reference sequence). Trimming took 5 bases from V and 5 from J; bases not matched to a gene: 10. The CDR3 runs 15 residues. CDR3 DNA sequence: TGTGCCAGTAGTCCCCAGGGGGCGCCGGGGACTGAAGCTTTCTTT. This encodes CASSPQGAPGTEAFF.